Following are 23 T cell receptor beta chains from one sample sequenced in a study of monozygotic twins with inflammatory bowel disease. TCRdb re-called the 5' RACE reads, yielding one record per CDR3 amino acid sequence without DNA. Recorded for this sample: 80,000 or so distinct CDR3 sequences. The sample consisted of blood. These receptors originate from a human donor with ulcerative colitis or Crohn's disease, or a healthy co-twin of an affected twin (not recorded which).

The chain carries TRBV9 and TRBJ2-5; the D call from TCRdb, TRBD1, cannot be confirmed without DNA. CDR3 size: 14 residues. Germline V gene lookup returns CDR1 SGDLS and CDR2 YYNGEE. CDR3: CASSVGLWNKTQYF.

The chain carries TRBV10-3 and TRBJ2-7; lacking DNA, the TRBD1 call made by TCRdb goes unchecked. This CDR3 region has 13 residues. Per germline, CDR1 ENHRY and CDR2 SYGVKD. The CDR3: CAISGTGGYEQYF.

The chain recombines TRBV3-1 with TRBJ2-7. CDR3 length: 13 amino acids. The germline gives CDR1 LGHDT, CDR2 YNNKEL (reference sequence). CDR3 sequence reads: CASSQGLNYEQYF.

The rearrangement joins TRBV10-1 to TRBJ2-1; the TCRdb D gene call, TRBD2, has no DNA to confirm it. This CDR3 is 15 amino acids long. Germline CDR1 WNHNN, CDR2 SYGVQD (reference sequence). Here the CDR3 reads CASSDGAGGDNEQFF.

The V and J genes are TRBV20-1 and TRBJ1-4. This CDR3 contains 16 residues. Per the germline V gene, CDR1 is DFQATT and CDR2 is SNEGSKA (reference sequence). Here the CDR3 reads CSARARTDATNEKLFF.

The CDR3: CASSPGLVVNGYTF. The chain carries TRBV3-1 and TRBJ1-2. Per germline, CDR1 LGHDT and CDR2 YNNKEL (reference sequence). The CDR3 spans 14 residues. The whole variable domain, filled in from reference TRBV3-1 and TRBJ1-2, reads DTAVSQTPKYLVTQMGNDKSIKCEQNLGHDTMYWYKQDSKKFLKIMFSYNNKELIINETVPNRFSPKSPDKAHLNLHINSLELGDSAVYFCASSPGLVVNGYTFGSGTRLTVV.

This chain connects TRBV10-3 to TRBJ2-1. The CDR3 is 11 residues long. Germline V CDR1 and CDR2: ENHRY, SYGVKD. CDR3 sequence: CASNYPGEQFF.

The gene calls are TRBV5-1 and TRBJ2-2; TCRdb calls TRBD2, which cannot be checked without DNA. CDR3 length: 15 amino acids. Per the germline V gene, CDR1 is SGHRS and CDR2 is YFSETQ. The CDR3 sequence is CASSWGGLNTGELFF.

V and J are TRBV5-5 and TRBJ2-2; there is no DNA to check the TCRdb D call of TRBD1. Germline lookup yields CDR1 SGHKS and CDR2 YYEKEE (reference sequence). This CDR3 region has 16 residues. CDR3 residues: CASSQTRQTNTGELFF. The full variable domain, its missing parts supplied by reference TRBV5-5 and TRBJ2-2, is DAGVTQSPTHLIKTRGQQVTLRCSPISGHKSVSWYQQVLGQGPQFIFQYYEKEERGRGNFPDRFSARQFPNYSSELNVNALLLGDSALYLCASSQTRQTNTGELFFGEGSRLTVL.

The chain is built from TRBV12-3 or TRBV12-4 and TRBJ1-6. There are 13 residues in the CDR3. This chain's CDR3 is CACSGGYNSPLHF.

This chain's CDR3 is CSVDQNNEQFF. J is TRBJ2-1 and V is TRBV29-1. Germline CDR1 SQVTM, CDR2 ANQGSEA. The CDR3 covers 11 residues.

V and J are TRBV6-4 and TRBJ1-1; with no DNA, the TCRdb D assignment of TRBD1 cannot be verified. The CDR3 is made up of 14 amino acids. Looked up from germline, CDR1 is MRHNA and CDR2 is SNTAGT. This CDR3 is CASSVEGGRTEAFF.

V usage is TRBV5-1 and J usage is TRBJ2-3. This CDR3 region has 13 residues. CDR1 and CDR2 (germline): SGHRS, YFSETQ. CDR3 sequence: CASSLDRFDTQYF.

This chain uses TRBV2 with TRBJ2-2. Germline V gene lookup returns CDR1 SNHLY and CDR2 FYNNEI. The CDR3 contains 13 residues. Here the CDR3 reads CASSEAWAGELFF.

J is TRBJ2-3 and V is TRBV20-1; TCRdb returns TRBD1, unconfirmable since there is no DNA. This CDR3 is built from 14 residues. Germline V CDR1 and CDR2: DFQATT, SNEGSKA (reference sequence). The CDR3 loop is CSANKGGGTDTQYF.

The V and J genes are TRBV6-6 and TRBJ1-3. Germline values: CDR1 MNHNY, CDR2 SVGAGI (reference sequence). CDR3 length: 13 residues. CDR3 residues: CASSYEGWDTIYF.

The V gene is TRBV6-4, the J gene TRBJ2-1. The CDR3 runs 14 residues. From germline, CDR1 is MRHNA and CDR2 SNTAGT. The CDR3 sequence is CASSDSFKASEQFF.

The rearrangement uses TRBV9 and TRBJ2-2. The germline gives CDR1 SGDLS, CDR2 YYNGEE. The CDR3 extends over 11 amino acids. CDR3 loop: CASSVTGELFF.

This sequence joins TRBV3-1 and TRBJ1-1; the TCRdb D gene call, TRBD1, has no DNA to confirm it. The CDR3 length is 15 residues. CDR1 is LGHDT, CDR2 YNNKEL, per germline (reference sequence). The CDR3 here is CASSHRTGGNTEAFF.

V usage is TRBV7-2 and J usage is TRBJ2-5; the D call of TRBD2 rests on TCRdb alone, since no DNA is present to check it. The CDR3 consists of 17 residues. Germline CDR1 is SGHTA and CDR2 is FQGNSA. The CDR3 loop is CASSLGLRPSLRETQYF.

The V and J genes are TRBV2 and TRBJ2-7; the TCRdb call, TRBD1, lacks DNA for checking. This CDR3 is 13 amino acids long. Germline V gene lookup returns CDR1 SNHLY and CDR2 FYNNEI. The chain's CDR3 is CASSADRGHEQYF.

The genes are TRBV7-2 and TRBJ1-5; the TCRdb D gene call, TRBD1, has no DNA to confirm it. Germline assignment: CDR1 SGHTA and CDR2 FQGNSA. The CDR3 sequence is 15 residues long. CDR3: CASSSPTGSNQPQHF.

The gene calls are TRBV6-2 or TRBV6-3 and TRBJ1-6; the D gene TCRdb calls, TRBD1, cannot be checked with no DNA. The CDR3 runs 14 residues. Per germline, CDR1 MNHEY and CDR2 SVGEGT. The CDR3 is CAIRRTGDNSPLHF.